These T cell receptor beta chains were read from a single sample in a study of T-cell reconstitution after alpha-beta-depleted transplantation in children. Using its own MiXCR run on the PCR reads, TCRdb lists one record per CDR3 protein. The repertoire has approximately 980,000 distinct CDR3 sequences, about 29% of them found once; the top ten carry 28%. Sequenced material: PBMCs, mostly from graft donor cells, taken 360 days after TCRalphabeta/CD19-depleted stem cell transplant. Receptors originate from a boy in the first two years of life who had a stem cell transplant for SCID, so the T cells may come from the graft donor. CDR3s include the opening cysteine and the closing phenylalanine or tryptophan. Fields, in order: V gene, D gene, clone size, J gene, CDR3 DNA, CDR3 protein. A D gene is named only where the DNA matches it firmly. Size is stated for part of the rows, as once, few or many counts, or as a class when the clone is expanded.

TRBV4-3	.	.	TRBJ2-1	TGCGCCAGCAGCCAAGATCACCAGGATGGGCAGTTCTTC	CASSQDHQDGQFF
TRBV6-1	.	.	TRBJ1-6	TGTGCCAGCCATACGGGCCCATCCTCCCAGGGGAATTCACCCCTCCACTTT	CASHTGPSSQGNSPLHF
TRBV5-1	.	few	TRBJ2-3	TGCGCCAGCAGCTTGGAAGGAAGGGGGGGGCCTTATACGCAGTATTTT	CASSLEGRGGPYTQYF
TRBV15	TRBD1	.	TRBJ1-2	TGTGCCACCAGCAGGGGCCAGACAGGGGGCTATGGCTACACCTTC	CATSRGQTGGYGYTF
TRBV6-1	.	.	TRBJ1-1	TGTGCCAGCAGTCCAATCGCCACTTTTAAGTGGGAAGCTTTCTTT	CASSPIATFKWEAFF
TRBV5-1	.	.	TRBJ2-1	TGCGCCAGCCAAAAGCTCCCCCGTGGGTACATCCCCAATGAGCAGTTCTTC	CASQKLPRGYIPNEQFF
TRBV7-2	.	.	TRBJ2-7	TGTGCCAGCAGCCCGCCGGGACCTATTTACGAGCAGTACTTC	CASSPPGPIYEQYF
TRBV12-3/TRBV12-4	.	few	TRBJ2-1	TGTGCCAGCAGCCTTCTGGGGGGGGGGCTCCACAATGAGCAGTTCTTC	CASSLLGGGLHNEQFF
TRBV12-3/TRBV12-4	TRBD1	few	TRBJ1-2	TGTGCCAGCAGTTTAACCGGACAGGGTCTCTATGGCTACACCTTC	CASSLTGQGLYGYTF
TRBV11-2	.	.	TRBJ2-1	TGTGCCAGCAGCTTGTTCCGGGATGAGCAGTTCTTC	CASSLFRDEQFF
TRBV10-3	TRBD2	.	TRBJ2-3	TGTGCCATCGGCCCTAGCGGGGGGGGCACAGATACGCAGTATTTT	CAIGPSGGGTDTQYF
TRBV28	.	many	TRBJ1-1	TGTGCCAGCAGTCCCCAGGGCCTTCTGGTAGCTTTCTTT	CASSPQGLLVAFF
TRBV27	.	.	TRBJ2-5	TGTGCCAGCAGCCCCCTCGGGTCTACAGAGACCCAGTACTTC	CASSPLGSTETQYF
TRBV5-1	.	.	TRBJ2-1	TGCGCCAGCAGCTTGTGGGGCCCTATGCGAAATGAGCAGTTCTTC	CASSLWGPMRNEQFF
TRBV7-2	.	many	TRBJ2-5	TGTGCCAGCAGCTTAGTTGCCTGGACAGCCCAAGAGACCCAGTACTTC	CASSLVAWTAQETQYF
TRBV12-3/TRBV12-4	.	few	TRBJ2-1	TGTGCCAGCAGTTCCGGCAGCCTTCAAGAGCAGTTCTTC	CASSSGSLQEQFF
TRBV5-1	.	.	TRBJ1-4	TGCGCCAGCAGCCTCCGTTCAGGAAGAGAAAAACTGTTTTTT	CASSLRSGREKLFF
TRBV24-1	.	.	TRBJ1-5	TGTGCCACCAGTAGGGGCAGTCAGCCCCAGCATTTT	CATSRGSQPQHF
TRBV27	.	many	TRBJ1-5	TGTGCCAGCAGCCGCCAGTATAGCAATCAGCCCCAGCATTTT	CASSRQYSNQPQHF
TRBV7-8	.	many	TRBJ2-1	TGTGCCAGCAGCTTAGTCCTCAATGAGCAGTTCTTC	CASSLVLNEQFF
TRBV12-3/TRBV12-4	.	few	TRBJ2-1	TGTGCCAGCAGATTGGGACGGGGCCCATTGGATGAGCAGTTCTTC	CASRLGRGPLDEQFF
TRBV4-1	.	few	TRBJ2-7	TGCGCCAGCAGCCAAAGTGGGGGTCCTGGGGCTTACGAGCAGTACTTC	CASSQSGGPGAYEQYF
TRBV12-3/TRBV12-4	.	.	TRBJ1-5	TGTGCCAGCAGTCTTGTTATTCCGCCCCAGCATTTT	CASSLVIPPQHF
TRBV25-1	TRBD2	few	TRBJ2-7	TGTGCCAGCAGTGCGCGGCCGGGCCCTAGCGGGGGGTACGAGCAGTACTTC	CASSARPGPSGGYEQYF
TRBV4-3	.	.	TRBJ2-7	TGCGCCAGCAGCCAAGATCCGAGGGGTTCCTCCCCCTACGAGCAGTACTTC	CASSQDPRGSSPYEQYF
TRBV29-1	.	many	TRBJ2-5	TGCAGCGTTGAAGGTAGGGGGACGGAGACCCAGTACTTC	CSVEGRGTETQYF
TRBV6-5	.	few	TRBJ2-5	TGTGCCAGCAGTTACCCCGAGGGTTTAGGGGAGACCCAGTACTTC	CASSYPEGLGETQYF
TRBV27	TRBD2	.	TRBJ2-3	TGTGCCAGCAGTTTAATAGTGGGACTAGCTTTCGAAAATACGCAGTATTTT	CASSLIVGLAFENTQYF
TRBV18	.	few	TRBJ1-1	TGTGCCAGCTCACCACCGCCGGGGATGAACACTGAAGCTTTCTTT	CASSPPPGMNTEAFF
TRBV5-1	TRBD1	.	TRBJ2-2	TGCGCCAGCAGCACGGGAGTGACAGGGGATAACACCGGGGAGCTGTTTTTT	CASSTGVTGDNTGELFF
TRBV29-1	.	.	TRBJ2-5	TGCAGCGTTTCGGAGGAAGAGACCCAGTACTTC	CSVSEEETQYF
TRBV12-3/TRBV12-4	TRBD1	few	TRBJ2-5	TGTGCCAGCAGTCCACTAATACCCGGGACAGGGGGCTGGGAGACCCAGTACTTC	CASSPLIPGTGGWETQYF
TRBV7-9	TRBD1	.	TRBJ2-5	TGTGCCAGCAGCGCAGGGACAGGGCGAGAGACCCAGTACTTC	CASSAGTGRETQYF
TRBV5-1	.	.	TRBJ2-4	TGCGCCAGCACCCCGGGGGGCGCCCAAGCCAAAAACATTCAGTACTTC	CASTPGGAQAKNIQYF
TRBV3-1	.	.	TRBJ2-5	TGTGCCAGCAGCCATAACAGGGCCCTGCCCCAAGAGACCCAGTACTTC	CASSHNRALPQETQYF
TRBV15	TRBD1	.	TRBJ2-7	TGTGCCACCAGCAGGGGAAACAGGGGTCCCTCCTACGAGCAGTACTTC	CATSRGNRGPSYEQYF